Below, 20 T cell receptor beta chains from the same sample are listed, as sequenced in a study of radiation and T cells in renal cell carcinoma. Documented time point: baseline pretreatment blood. Treatment denoted: 15 Gy SBRT to primary tumor, nephrectomy 4 weeks later. The protocol was immunoSEQ multiplex PCR, while the TCRdb copy is restricted to in-frame clones and leaves out a portion. The repertoire includes approximately 150,000 clones, over 80% of them detected once, and around 25% sits in the top ten. This specimen consisted of blood, obtained from a patient whose treatment included radiotherapy and nephrectomy. The receptors here all came from a woman aged 50 to 60 with renal cell carcinoma.

J is TRBJ2-1 and V is TRBV7-9; 7 nucleotides line up with TRBD2. CDR1 and CDR2 from the germline V gene are SEHNR and FQNEAQ (reference sequence). After removal of 0 bases from V and 3 bases from J, the junction contained 11 bases not matched to a gene. The CDR3 has 18 amino acids. The CDR3 DNA is TGTGCCAGCAGCTTAGCTTTTCGAGCGGGGTCGATCTACAATGAGCAGTTCTTC. Translated: CASSLAFRAGSIYNEQFF.

This chain links TRBV6-1 with TRBJ1-5, with D uncertain. Looked up from germline, CDR1 is MNHNS and CDR2 is SASEGT. Trimming took off 5 bases at V and 3 bases at J, with 14 bases between the two ends. The CDR3 is 15 residues long. The CDR3 protein is CASSSVWGNNQPQHF. In DNA, the CDR3 is TGTGCCAGCAGTTCCGTATGGGGTAACAATCAGCCCCAGCATTTT.

In regard to this clone: Other DNA variants within this sample encode the same CDR3. V gene TRBV2 combines with J gene TRBJ2-7; 10 nucleotides agree with TRBD2. Germline CDR1 SNHLY, CDR2 FYNNEI. CDR3 length: 14 amino acids. J gave up 6 bases and V 1 base, and 3 bases lay outside the gene matches. The CDR3, as DNA: TGTGCCAGCAGTGAAGGGACTAGCGGAGGCGAGCAGTACTTC. Translation gives CASSEGTSGGEQYF.

CDR3 bases: TGTGCCAGCAGCTCCGGGACCCGTTCGGGTAACTATGGCTACACCTTC. Translation: CASSSGTRSGNYGYTF. The chain uses TRBV5-6 and TRBJ1-2; TRBD1 is a possible D gene (5 bases). V dropped 3 bases and J dropped 1 base, with 16 bases sitting between them. CDR1 is SGHDT and CDR2 is YYEEEE in the germline V gene. CDR3 length equals 16 residues.

The V gene is TRBV10-3, the J gene TRBJ1-1; unclear D gene. The V gene's germline CDR1 is ENHRY and CDR2 SYGVKD. This CDR3 has 11 amino acids. Written as DNA, the CDR3 is TGTGCGATTGCCACTGGGTCTGAAGCTTTCTTT. It codes for CAIATGSEAFF.

The rearrangement links TRBV6-5 to TRBJ1-2, with unresolved D. CDR3 length: 15 residues. Germline loops: CDR1 MNHEY, CDR2 SVGAGI. Between the trimmed V and J ends, which lost 5 bases and 8 bases, there was a span of 21 bases. This chain's CDR3 is CASSQTEGLASGYTF. As DNA, the CDR3 is TGTGCCAGCAGTCAAACTGAAGGGTTAGCGAGCGGCTACACCTTC.

The chain employs TRBV25-1 and TRBJ2-5, with TRBD1 identical over 8 bases. Germline V gene sequence: CDR1 MGHDK, CDR2 SYGVNS. V dropped 5 bases and J dropped 0; count of bases not matched to a gene: 8. The CDR3 covers 16 residues. CDR3 nucleotides: TGTGCCAGCAGTAACCAGGGGGCAGACGACCAAGAGACCCAGTACTTC. Protein: CASSNQGADDQETQYF.

This clone appeared a few times. The CDR3 DNA reads as TGTGCCAGCAGTCCGTCCATTGGTAATGAAAAACTGTTTTTT. As protein: CASSPSIGNEKLFF. The V call is TRBV6-5, the J call TRBJ1-4; D is unclear. The V and J ends lost 5 bases and 4 bases respectively, with 11 bases between them. Germline loops: CDR1 MNHEY, CDR2 SVGAGI. This CDR3 is built from 14 residues.

The V call is TRBV10-2, the J call TRBJ1-1; D remains unclear. The CDR3 is 14 amino acids. The V gene's germline CDR1 is WSHSY and CDR2 SAAADI. V was pared by 8 bases and J by 8 bases, with 21 bases between. Here the CDR3 reads CASRKVVGPMEAFF. In nucleotides, the CDR3 is TGCGCCAGCCGTAAGGTGGTCGGACCGATGGAAGCTTTCTTT.

The chain carries TRBV5-4 and TRBJ2-3; D gene ambiguous. The CDR3 is 16 amino acids. Trimming cost V 0 bases and J 0 bases, with 11 bases left between them. Germline V gene sequence: CDR1 SGHNT, CDR2 YYREEE (reference sequence). The CDR3 DNA sequence: TGTGCCAGCAGCTTGGAGACAAAACCTAGCACAGATACGCAGTATTTT. Encoded protein: CASSLETKPSTDTQYF. The variable domain in full, completed from reference TRBV5-4 and TRBJ2-3, reads ETGVTQSPTHLIKTRGQQVTLRCSSQSGHNTVSWYQQALGQGPQFIFQYYREEENGRGNFPPRFSGLQFPNYSSELNVNALELDDSALYLCASSLETKPSTDTQYFGPGTRLTVL.

The chain links TRBV28 to TRBJ2-7; no reliable D call. Germline V gene data show CDR1 as MDHEN and CDR2 as SYDVKM. CDR3 size: 12 residues. The V gene lost 6 bases and the J gene lost 6 bases, with 12 bases spanning the gap. Here the CDR3 reads CASRGWVSEQYF. The CDR3 coding sequence is TGTGCCAGCAGAGGGTGGGTTTCCGAGCAGTACTTC.

This clone is a singleton in its sample. The rearrangement links TRBV7-2 to TRBJ2-2; D possibly corresponds to TRBD2 (6 bases). Per germline, CDR1 SGHTA and CDR2 FQGNSA. The CDR3 sequence is 14 residues long. Trimming removed 5 bases at V and 5 bases at J, with 12 bases between. CDR3 residues: CASSPSRGTGELFF. The CDR3 bases are TGTGCCAGCAGCCCATCACGGGGGACCGGGGAGCTGTTTTTT. Variable domain in full (rest from reference TRBV7-2 and TRBJ2-2): GAGVSQSPSNKVTEKGKDVELRCDPISGHTALYWYRQSLGQGLEFLIYFQGNSAPDKSGLPSDRFSAERTGGSVSTLTIQRTQQEDSAVYLCASSPSRGTGELFFGEGSRLTVL.

The table lists this clone with a count of one. The chain uses TRBV6-1 and TRBJ2-7; D might be TRBD1 (5 bases). V shed 2 bases and J shed 3 bases, with 11 bases lying between them. CDR3 size: 14 residues. The germline CDR1 and CDR2 sequences are MNHNS and SASEGT. In nucleotides, the CDR3 is TGTGCCAGCAGTGAATTTGCGCAGGGCTACGAGCAGTACTTC. Translating gives CASSEFAQGYEQYF.

The chain recombines TRBV28 with TRBJ1-2; no clear D gene. V was shortened by 3 bases and J by 3 bases, with 8 bases between the two germline ends. Germline V gene data show CDR1 as MDHEN and CDR2 as SYDVKM. CDR3 size: 13 residues. The CDR3 is CASSFGQDYGYTF. The CDR3 bases are TGTGCCAGCAGTTTTGGTCAAGACTATGGCTACACCTTC.

This clone was picked up many times. The chain combines TRBV18 with TRBJ1-2; 9 bases are a match to TRBD1. CDR1 and CDR2 from the germline V gene are KGHSH and LQKENI. The CDR3 contains 16 residues. Unmatched junction bases numbered 9, after V lost 3 bases and J lost 4 bases. CDR3: CASSPRDREGGYGYTF. The DNA of the CDR3 is TGTGCCAGCTCACCCCGGGACAGGGAGGGCGGCTATGGCTACACCTTC.

This chain joins TRBV5-1 and TRBJ1-1, with D unresolved. Germline-derived CDR1 and CDR2 are SGHRS and YFSETQ. Deletions cut 3 bases from V and 6 bases from J, with 12 bases between. There are 13 residues in the CDR3. CDR3 region: CASSWDTAPEAFF. CDR3 DNA: TGCGCCAGCAGCTGGGATACAGCCCCTGAAGCTTTCTTT.

The CDR3 DNA sequence: TGTGCCAGCAGCGGCCAGGGGAACACCATATATTTT. Translation: CASSGQGNTIYF. The chain uses TRBV9 and TRBJ1-3; D possibly corresponds to TRBD1 (6 bases). Germline CDR1 is SGDLS and CDR2 is YYNGEE. CDR3 size: 12 residues. V was clipped by 3 bases and J by 7 bases, with 8 bases between them.

The chain combines TRBV7-8 with TRBJ1-5, with unresolved D. V lost 3 bases to trimming and J lost 0 bases, with 9 bases between them. CDR3 length: 15 residues. Germline CDR1 SGHVS, CDR2 FQNEAQ. The CDR3 DNA reads as TGTGCCAGCAGCTTTGACCCAAATAGCAATCAGCCCCAGCATTTT. Its translation: CASSFDPNSNQPQHF.

The rearrangement links TRBV28 to TRBJ1-2; D is ambiguous. The CDR3 extends over 12 amino acids. Germline CDR1 MDHEN, CDR2 SYDVKM. With 5 bases removed from V and 5 bases from J, the gap between germline ends came to 9 bases. In DNA form, the CDR3 reads TGTGCCAGCAGTACGGGAGAGTATGGCTACACCTTC. This codes for CASSTGEYGYTF.

This clone showed up just a few times. The CDR3 region is CASSWAPGEKLFF. CDR3 DNA: TGTGCCAGCAGTTGGGCCCCAGGGGAAAAACTGTTTTTT. The rearrangement joins TRBV28 to TRBJ1-4, with a possible D match to TRBD1 (5 bases). Germline V gene data show CDR1 as MDHEN and CDR2 as SYDVKM. This CDR3 region has 13 residues. The germline V and J ends were trimmed by 4 bases and 8 bases, with 11 bases remaining between them.